What follows is one TCR beta chain and its context. This sample stems from a study of T-cell memory formation after mild COVID-19. CDR1 and CDR2 from the germline V gene are DFQATT and SNEGSKA (reference sequence). This CDR3 comprises 14 residues. V lost 2 bases and J 0 bases, leaving 10 bases between the germline ends. TCRdb called the 5' RACE reads again in MiXCR, with one record for every CDR3 protein. Of roughly 560,000 distinct CDR3 sequences listed, about a fifth are singletons. This clonotype originated in an adult woman who had mild COVID-19 (a few samples of this study predate the infection). Cell type and time point are not known. V is TRBV20-1 and J is TRBJ1-1; D is undetermined. Sequenced input: PBMCs or a T cell subset sorted from them (not recorded which). The CDR3 DNA follows: TGCAGTGCTAGAAATCGAGTCATGAACACTGAAGCTTTCTTT. Translation: CSARNRVMNTEAFF.